Listed here are 11 T cell receptor beta chains from one sample, sequenced in a study of blood T cell repertoires in COVID-19. Clones were read by immunoSEQ multiplex PCR, and TCRdb kept only the in-frame ones, dropping some. The table records just over 650,000 clones, about 90% of them present only once. The specimen sequenced was peripheral blood. These receptors were taken from a woman under 30 with acute or convalescent COVID-19.

J is TRBJ2-3 and V is TRBV19, with 7 bases aligning to TRBD1. Germline assignment: CDR1 LNHDA and CDR2 SQIVND (reference sequence). The CDR3 extends over 19 amino acids. Trimming took 6 bases from V and 0 from J; bases not matched to a gene: 18. The CDR3 sequence: CASRPTSGQIRPSTDTQYF. The CDR3 region has the DNA TGTGCCAGTAGACCGACCTCGGGACAGATTAGGCCTAGCACAGATACGCAGTATTTT.

V usage is TRBV6-5 and J usage is TRBJ1-5, with D possibly TRBD1 on 5 matching bases. From germline, CDR1 is MNHEY and CDR2 SVGAGI. V lost 6 bases to trimming and J lost 9 bases, with 15 bases between them. This CDR3 has 13 residues. CDR3 loop: CASSSGTAMPQHF. In nucleotides, the CDR3 is TGTGCCAGCAGCTCCGGGACTGCCATGCCCCAGCATTTT.

The genes are TRBV30 and TRBJ2-5; 10 positions agree with TRBD1. V lost 3 bases to trimming and J lost 5 bases; unmatched junction nucleotides: 3. The length of the CDR3 is 13 residues. Per germline, CDR1 GTSNPN and CDR2 SVGIG (reference sequence). This chain's CDR3 is CAWRTGGEETQYF. The CDR3 nucleotides are TGTGCCTGGAGGACAGGGGGCGAGGAGACCCAGTACTTC.

The rearrangement uses TRBV5-1 and TRBJ2-3; TRBD2 agrees at 9 bases. The germline gives CDR1 SGHRS, CDR2 YFSETQ. CDR3 length: 20 residues. V lost 1 base and J lost 0; bases outside the gene matches: 15. This CDR3 is CASSLLPAGGRGFSTDTQYF. The CDR3 DNA reads TGCGCCAGCAGCTTGCTCCCAGCGGGGGGCCGGGGGTTTAGCACAGATACGCAGTATTTT.

This clone was found once. The chain recombines TRBV7-9 with TRBJ1-6; D is undetermined. Germline values: CDR1 SEHNR, CDR2 FQNEAQ (reference sequence). CDR3 length equals 16 residues. The V end lost 2 bases, the J end lost 8 bases, and 16 bases lay between the germline ends. The CDR3 DNA sequence: TGTGCCAGCAGCTTACTTGGTTTCGGCGGAGATTCACCCCTCCACTTT. Translation gives CASSLLGFGGDSPLHF.

The chain is built from TRBV11-2 and TRBJ2-3; 8 nucleotides match TRBD2. The CDR3 loop spans 16 amino acids. Germline CDR1 is SGHAT and CDR2 is FQNNGV. J gave up 2 bases and V 0 bases, and 4 bases lay outside the gene matches. The CDR3 DNA follows: TGTGCCAGCAGCTTAGATCTAGCGGGTAACACAGATACGCAGTATTTT. It yields the protein CASSLDLAGNTDTQYF.

This clone showed up just a few times. The CDR3 protein is CATSVVAGSGYTF. DNA of the CDR3: TGTGCCACCAGTGTAGTAGCCGGGAGTGGCTACACCTTC. This chain links TRBV24-1 with TRBJ1-2; D is unclear. V shed 5 bases and J shed 7 bases, with 13 bases lying between them. This CDR3 is 13 amino acids long. Germline V CDR1 and CDR2: KGHDR, SFDVKD.

The gene calls are TRBV5-6 and TRBJ2-3; D may be TRBD2 (6 bases). Deletions cut 4 bases from V and 2 bases from J, with 14 bases between. The V gene's germline CDR1 is SGHDT and CDR2 YYEEEE. This CDR3 has 15 residues. This CDR3 is CASSPAGTLTDTQYF. The CDR3 DNA is TGTGCCAGCAGCCCGGCCGGGACTCTCACAGATACGCAGTATTTT.

J is TRBJ1-6 and V is TRBV10-2, with D hard to call. The germline CDR1 and CDR2 sequences are WSHSY and SAAADI. The V end lost 3 bases, the J end lost 6 bases, and 15 bases lay between the germline ends. The CDR3 is 16 residues long. This chain's CDR3 is CASSDAKDSVNSPLHF. The CDR3 nucleotides read TGCGCCAGCAGTGACGCCAAAGACTCTGTTAATTCACCCCTCCACTTT.

J is TRBJ1-4 and V is TRBV29-1, with 9 bases that match TRBD1. V dropped 7 bases and J dropped 10; count of bases not matched to a gene: 10. Germline lookup yields CDR1 SQVTM and CDR2 ANQGSEA. CDR3 length: 13 residues. CDR3 nucleotide sequence: TGCAGCGGACGGGACAGGGTTTCTGGAAAACTGTTTTTT. Its protein is CSGRDRVSGKLFF.

This sequence joins TRBV5-1 and TRBJ2-1, with D possibly being TRBD2 (6 bases). V dropped 0 bases and J dropped 0 bases, with 10 bases sitting between them. Germline V gives CDR1 SGHRS, CDR2 YFSETQ. The length of the CDR3 is 16 residues. CDR3 protein: CASSLVEGGSYNEQFF. The DNA of the CDR3 is TGCGCCAGCAGCTTGGTGGAGGGTGGCTCCTACAATGAGCAGTTCTTC.